This T cell receptor beta chain is drawn from a study of blood T cell repertoires in COVID-19. About the study: COVID-19 samples, acute and convalescent, were from the United States, Italy and Spain.

V dropped 2 bases and J dropped 5; count of bases not matched to a gene: 8. CDR3 size: 16 residues. Looked up from germline, CDR1 is SGHVS and CDR2 is FQNEAQ. Only in-frame clones appear in the TCRdb table, and some are missing; sequencing was by immunoSEQ multiplex PCR. The sample lists 450,000 to 500,000 clones, approximately 83% seen once, with 3.2% in the top ten. This receptor was obtained from a human donor in a cohort sampled during active COVID-19. This chain joins TRBV7-8 and TRBJ2-7, with 11 positions matching TRBD1. Source material: peripheral blood. The CDR3 sequence is CASSLTKDRGQHEQYF. The CDR3 coding sequence is TGTGCCAGCAGCTTAACTAAGGACAGGGGGCAACACGAGCAGTACTTC.